This T cell receptor beta chain derives from a study of regulatory and conventional T cells in RAG deficiency. Some clones are missing from TCRdb's copy, which holds only in-frame ones; the method was immunoSEQ multiplex PCR. The sample has roughly 35,000 clones; 89% are singletons. The ends lost 3 bases at V and 4 bases at J; junction bases unmatched: 11. Looked up from germline, CDR1 is SNHLY and CDR2 is FYNNEI. The CDR3 sequence is 17 residues long. Study findings and constraints: Patient subsets had shorter CDR3s; Omenn Treg-Tconv overlap exceeded 80%. Other subsets showed around 9.4-fold reductions, but Treg unique TCR beta sequences fell about 100-fold in these patients.

As to this clone: Antigen specificity is unknown.

This same sample was also taken into another study, of regulatory T cells. Turning to that study: The primer mix had 52 TRBV and 13 TRBJ primers. In patients, unique TRB V-J pairs were restricted and V/J usage skewed, especially in Tregs.

This clonotype was sampled from a human donor in good health. This rearrangement joins TRBV2 to TRBJ2-5; 10 bases align to TRBD2. Input material: CD8+ T cells sorted from blood. The CDR3 here is CASSERLAGVLGETQYF. The DNA of the CDR3 is TGTGCCAGCAGTGAGCGTCTAGCGGGAGTCTTGGGAGAGACCCAGTACTTC.